This TCR beta chain was profiled in a study of identical twins. This clonotype was counted between two and nine times. Using its own MiXCR run on the 5' RACE reads, TCRdb lists one record per CDR3 protein. Here the sample spans about 280,000 distinct CDR3 sequences, 8% to 9% being singletons. This CDR3 is built from 15 residues. V was shortened by 1 base and J by 0 bases, with 10 bases between the two germline ends. CDR1 is SGDLS and CDR2 is YYNGEE in the germline V gene. A further study also used this sample, focusing on yellow fever vaccine responses in identical twins.

The V gene is TRBV9, the J gene TRBJ1-1; D might be TRBD1 (6 bases). This TCR derives from a woman between 18 and 29 years old in good health. The material sequenced was memory (CD45RO+) T cells sorted from blood. The CDR3 loop reads CASSVSGQMNTEAFF. As DNA, the CDR3 is TGTGCCAGCAGCGTATCCGGACAGATGAACACTGAAGCTTTCTTT.